These T cell receptor beta chains were read from a single sample in a study of shared T cell receptors in the human thymus. Clones were read by immunoSEQ multiplex PCR, and TCRdb kept only the in-frame ones, dropping some. The data contain over 650,000 clones, over 75% of them singletons. The same data also went into a second study, on human thymus T cells.

Sequenced sample: thymocytes. The source of these receptors is a boy less than two years old with a congenital heart defect. CDR3s include the opening cysteine and the closing phenylalanine or tryptophan.

v_gene	j_gene	CDR3aa
TRBV28	TRBJ2-7	CASRQNRVIGEQYF
TRBV28	TRBJ1-1	CASSRSGFLANTEAFF
TRBV19	TRBJ1-3	CASGRGDSGNTIYF
TRBV7-9	TRBJ2-7	CATRDDTYEQYF
TRBV19	TRBJ2-1	CASSIGWGPSYNEQFF
TRBV4-3	TRBJ2-5	CASSPFKGSQETQYF
TRBV27	TRBJ1-5	CASGDRGHQPQHF
TRBV5-6	TRBJ2-7	CASSGDSLSSYEQYF
TRBV28	TRBJ2-3	CASGPAGGASTDTQYF
TRBV7-2	TRBJ2-3	CASSLELAGGRKDTQYF
TRBV27	TRBJ2-2	CASSFRRGGTGELFF
TRBV27	TRBJ2-7	CASSPREFPYEQYF
TRBV27	TRBJ1-1	CASSHTGATEAFF
TRBV6-5	TRBJ2-7	CASSTAGDRDDEQYF
TRBV5-6	TRBJ2-5	CASSLKTGARETQYF
TRBV4-1	TRBJ1-2	CASSQDPGRAGHGYTF
TRBV14	TRBJ2-5	CASSQDPGGLGETQYF
TRBV29-1	TRBJ1-4	CSVRRENEKLFF
TRBV7-6	TRBJ2-3	CASSSRTSGSSDTQYF